The clone carrying this T cell receptor (beta chain) has at least ten counts. The read halts 3 residues ahead of the CDR3 end, with the missing end drawn from the germline J gene. V lost 7 bases and J lost 7, with 16 bases in between. The CDR3 is made up of 13 amino acids. Sequenced by immunoSEQ multiplex PCR; TCRdb stores in-frame clones only, minus some. The data show about 44,000 clones, with none appearing a single time. This entry comes from a study of T cell clonality in common variable immunodeficiency. The specimen was peripheral blood mononuclear cells. The clonotype originates from a person aged 18-70 years in good health. V and J are TRBV12-3 or TRBV12-4 and TRBJ1-1; D perhaps matches TRBD1 (5 bases). CDR3 DNA (partial): TGTGCCAGCACCGCCGTGCGGGGCGGTGAA. Its translation is CASTAVRGGE. From start to end, the CDR3 is CASTAVRGGEAFF.